What follows are 26 T cell receptor beta chains derived from one specimen sequenced in a study of breast tumors, draining lymph nodes, adjacent tissues. Via MiXCR, TCRdb re-called the multiplex PCR reads, giving one row per CDR3 protein. The sample lists 150,000 to 200,000 distinct CDR3 sequences, over 25% seen once, with around 4.5% in the top ten. Axillary draining lymph nodes of breast cancer patients supplied the node samples. Source material: axillary lymph node tissue. All receptors derive from a female donor with breast cancer. Some clones in this sample may be carry-over from other donors' samples.

The V gene is TRBV20-1, the J gene TRBJ2-7, with 7 bases lining up with TRBD2. This CDR3 is built from 14 residues. Germline values: CDR1 DFQATT, CDR2 SNEGSKA (reference sequence). Trimming at V came to 4 bases and at J to 3 bases, leaving 9 bases not matched to a gene. CDR3 nucleotide sequence: TGCAGTGCTACCTCCGGGACTAACCTCTACGAGCAGTACTTC. It is translated as CSATSGTNLYEQYF.

On this clonotype itself: Because the CDR3's place on the DNA is in doubt, the DNA is left out and the CDR3 is given as listed by TCRdb. V gene TRBV20-1 combines with J gene TRBJ1-4. Germline V gene lookup returns CDR1 DFQATT and CDR2 SNEGSKA (reference sequence). From its first to its last residue, the CDR3 has 19 amino acids. The CDR3 spells CSQLAKTSNEQFFGEKLFF.

This clonotype appeared many times. The chain is built from TRBV6-5 and TRBJ1-2; no reliable D call. Trimming shortened V by 6 bases and J by 5 bases, and 13 bases separated the two germline ends. The germline CDR1 and CDR2 sequences are MNHEY and SVGAGI. This CDR3 is built from 13 residues. The CDR3 DNA reads as TGTGCCAGCAGGGTCAGTCTGGATTATGGCTACACCTTC. Amino acid sequence: CASRVSLDYGYTF.

The chain joins TRBV20-1 to TRBJ1-1; maybe TRBD1 (6 bases). The V gene lost 5 bases and the J gene lost 4 bases, with 20 bases spanning the gap. Germline V CDR1 and CDR2: DFQATT, SNEGSKA (reference sequence). The CDR3 runs 15 residues. DNA of the CDR3: TGCAGTGCTCCATCGGACAGCTTTTGGGCCACTGAAGCTTTCTTT. Its translation is CSAPSDSFWATEAFF.

This clonotype has more than one count but fewer than ten. The chain employs TRBV27 and TRBJ2-7, with D possibly matching TRBD2 (6 bases). V shed 5 bases and J shed 7 bases, with 27 bases lying between them. Germline V lookup: CDR1 MNHEY, CDR2 SMNVEV (reference sequence). This CDR3 spans 17 amino acids. CDR3 nucleotides: TGTGCCAGCAGTCTGTTCCCACCCGGGCTAGCGAAAAGTGAGCAGTACTTC. Protein product: CASSLFPPGLAKSEQYF.

As to this clonotype: No conserved phenylalanine or tryptophan ends this CDR3, so it is likely a read error. It is unclear where the CDR3 begins or ends on the DNA, so no DNA is shown, and the CDR3 is as TCRdb lists it. The V call is TRBV5-1, the J call TRBJ1-6. The V gene's germline CDR1 is SGHRS and CDR2 YFSETQ. The CDR3 sequence runs 9 residues, both termini included. The CDR3 sequence is CASSLDSGA.

The rearrangement uses TRBV11-2 and TRBJ2-2; TRBD2 agrees at 7 bases. From germline, CDR1 is SGHAT and CDR2 FQNNGV. CDR3 length: 15 amino acids. The V and J ends lost 1 base and 4 bases, in that order; junction bases with no gene match: 3. The CDR3 DNA reads as TGTGCCAGCAGCTTAGCTAGCGGCTCCACCGGGGAGCTGTTTTTT. This sequence encodes CASSLASGSTGELFF.

This clonotype appeared many times. Being one base from a much bigger clone, this may be a read error. The chain uses TRBV20-1 and TRBJ1-2, with D perhaps matching TRBD1 (5 bases). Germline V gives CDR1 DFQATT, CDR2 SNEGSKA (reference sequence). The CDR3 has 13 amino acids. The CDR3 loop reads CSALEYQGYAYTF. The DNA for the CDR3 is TGCAGTGCCCTAGAGTATCAGGGCTATGCCTACACCTTC.

The chain recombines TRBV6-2 or TRBV6-3 with TRBJ2-1; 9 bases align to TRBD2. Germline CDR1 and CDR2: MNHEY and SVGEGT. V gave up 5 bases and J gave up 9 bases; unmatched junction bases: 11. The CDR3 runs 15 residues. Here the CDR3 reads CASSHGGSGSAEQFF. The CDR3 nucleotides are TGTGCCAGCAGTCACGGGGGTAGCGGGAGCGCTGAGCAGTTCTTC.

Regarding this clonotype: A much bigger clone sits one base away, suggesting this may be a read error. The rearrangement joins TRBV20-1 to TRBJ2-7; D is possibly TRBD2 (7 bases). Germline V gene lookup returns CDR1 DFQATT and CDR2 SNEGSKA (reference sequence). This CDR3 is 13 amino acids long. The V and J ends lost 8 bases and 9 bases respectively, with 23 bases between them. CDR3: CSSQGRGPNAQYF. The CDR3 DNA is TGCAGTTCCCAAGGGCGGGGGCCCAACGCGCAGTACTTC.

This chain joins TRBV18 and TRBJ2-3; D unresolved. The V end lost 7 bases, the J end lost 4 bases, and 9 bases lay between the germline ends. CDR3 length equals 12 residues. Germline V CDR1 and CDR2: KGHSH, LQKENI. This chain's CDR3 is CASLRRSDTQYF. The CDR3 region has the DNA TGTGCCAGCTTACGCCGCTCAGATACGCAGTATTTT.

Of note for this clonotype: This may be a read error, as it is one base from a much larger clone. The CDR3 loop is CASSYLGGARSGANVLTF. In DNA, the CDR3 is TGTGCCAGCAGTTACCTAGGGGGAGCACGCTCTGGGGCCAACGTCCTGACTTTC. The chain uses TRBV6-6 and TRBJ2-6, with D possibly being TRBD1 (6 bases). The CDR3 has 18 amino acids. CDR1 MNHNY and CDR2 SVGAGI come from the germline V gene (reference sequence). V gave up 2 bases and J gave up 0 bases, with 14 bases separating them.

Regarding this clonotype: A much bigger clone sits one base away, suggesting this may be a read error. The chain joins TRBV3-1 to TRBJ2-7; D is unclear. CDR1 LGHDT and CDR2 YNNKEL come from the germline V gene (reference sequence). CDR3 length: 11 residues. This chain's CDR3 is CASSHGSEQCF. The DNA of the CDR3 is TGTGCCAGCAGCCACGGGTCCGAGCAGTGCTTC.

Remarks on this clonotype: A much bigger clone sits one base away, suggesting this may be a read error. Here the CDR3 omits its conserved ending phenylalanine or tryptophan, so a read error is the likely source. The chain uses TRBV19 and TRBJ1-2; 12 bases match TRBD1. The junction had 8 bases not matched to a gene; V was cut back by 7 bases and J by 2 bases. The CDR3 loop spans 16 amino acids. The germline CDR1 and CDR2 sequences are LNHDA and SQIVND (reference sequence). The CDR3 is CASNAEGTGGNYGYTS. Here the CDR3 DNA reads TGTGCCAGTAATGCTGAAGGGACAGGGGGCAACTATGGCTACACCTCC.

This clonotype was observed at least ten times. The chain has TRBV30 and TRBJ1-4; TRBD1 matches 8 bases. This CDR3 contains 14 residues. Per the germline V gene, CDR1 is GTSNPN and CDR2 is SVGIG (reference sequence). J gave up 5 bases and V 8 bases, and 10 bases lay outside the gene matches. The CDR3 is CALCRQGKNEKLFF. CDR3 nucleotide sequence: TGTGCCCTTTGCCGACAGGGGAAAAATGAAAAACTGTTTTTT.

This clonotype was seen many times. This chain connects TRBV5-8 to TRBJ2-5, with TRBD2 matching 12 bases. Germline CDR1 SGHTS, CDR2 YDEGEE. V shed 2 bases, J shed 2 bases, and the junction held 4 bases outside the gene matches. This CDR3 has 16 residues. The CDR3 region has the DNA TGTGCCAGCAGCTTACTAGCGGGGGGTAGTCAAGAGACCCAGTACTTC. Amino acids: CASSLLAGGSQETQYF.

The table lists this clonotype with many counts. The CDR3 reads CSAIEMAPEQFF. The CDR3 coding sequence is TGCAGTGCAATAGAGATGGCGCCAGAGCAGTTCTTC. The gene calls are TRBV20-1 and TRBJ2-1, with D unresolved. This CDR3 contains 12 residues. The germline gives CDR1 DFQATT, CDR2 SNEGSKA (reference sequence). V lost 6 bases and J 10 bases, leaving 16 bases between the germline ends.

This clonotype was observed many times. The V call is TRBV27, the J call TRBJ2-7; D is ambiguous. Germline V lookup: CDR1 MNHEY, CDR2 SMNVEV (reference sequence). This CDR3 spans 14 amino acids. V was trimmed by 8 bases and J by 0 bases, leaving 14 bases between them. CDR3 nucleotides: TGTGCCAGCCGGCTGAGCCGCGACTCCTACGAGCAGTACTTC. This codes for CASRLSRDSYEQYF.

This clonotype appeared many times. This chain connects TRBV3-1 to TRBJ2-7, with 8 bases lining up with TRBD1. The CDR3 has 14 amino acids. V dropped 5 bases and J dropped 4; count of bases not matched to a gene: 7. In germline, CDR1 is LGHDT, CDR2 YNNKEL (reference sequence). CDR3 coding DNA: TGTGCCAGCAGCTACTCCAGGGGGCTGTACGAGCAGTACTTC. This encodes CASSYSRGLYEQYF.

Details on this clonotype: A single base separates this from a much larger clone, so it may be a read error. The chain couples TRBV7-3 to TRBJ2-3, with 7 nucleotides matching TRBD2. The V segment lost 1 base and the J segment 1 base; nucleotides outside the gene matches: 14. The CDR3 loop spans 19 amino acids. CDR1 and CDR2 from the germline V gene are SGHTA and FQGTGA. In DNA form, the CDR3 reads TGTGCCAGCAGCTTAAGAGGGGCGGGGGAGCCTTTTGGCACAGATACGCAGTATTTT. It codes for CASSLRGAGEPFGTDTQYF.

The CDR3 DNA is TGTGCCAGCAGCCAGCGGGCCACGGGAGAGCAGTTCTTC. Residues: CASSQRATGEQFF. V usage is TRBV11-2 and J usage is TRBJ2-1; the D gene is possibly TRBD2 (6 bases). Germline V CDR1 and CDR2: SGHAT, FQNNGV. The CDR3 runs to 13 residues. V lost 5 bases and J 10 bases, leaving 15 bases between the germline ends.

The table lists this clonotype with many counts. This chain joins TRBV2 and TRBJ2-5; weak D call: TRBD2 (6 bases). The V end lost 8 bases, the J end lost 5 bases, and 15 bases lay between the germline ends. This CDR3 region has 13 residues. Germline V lookup: CDR1 SNHLY, CDR2 FYNNEI. The CDR3 loop is CASGGASGETQYF. The CDR3 bases are TGTGCCAGCGGCGGGGCCTCGGGGGAGACCCAGTACTTC.

The chain recombines TRBV7-9 with TRBJ2-2; TRBD2 agrees at 11 bases. The CDR3 runs 16 residues. From germline, CDR1 is SEHNR and CDR2 FQNEAQ (reference sequence). This chain's CDR3 is CARDVTSGGNTGELFF. CDR3 DNA: TGTGCTAGAGATGTCACTAGCGGGGGCAACACCGGGGAGCTGTTTTTT.

This clonotype was counted ten times or more. The chain recombines TRBV5-1 with TRBJ2-1; 9 bases are a match to TRBD1. With 0 bases clipped from V and 4 bases from J, the junction kept 2 bases outside the gene matches. Germline V gene sequence: CDR1 SGHRS, CDR2 YFSETQ. There are 15 residues in the CDR3. The CDR3 loop reads CASSLDGTGYNEQFF. CDR3 in DNA: TGCGCCAGCAGCTTGGACGGGACAGGGTACAATGAGCAGTTCTTC.

This clonotype was seen only a few times. This may stem from a read error, because a much larger clone lies one nucleotide away. Lacking the conserved final phenylalanine or tryptophan, this CDR3 likely reflects a read error. The chain employs TRBV11-2 and TRBJ2-1, with D possibly TRBD2 on 5 matching bases. V shed 2 bases and J shed 7 bases, with 12 bases lying between them. CDR1 SGHAT and CDR2 FQNNGV come from the germline V gene. The CDR3 runs 14 residues. The DNA for the CDR3 is TGTGCCAGCAGCTTATGGGGTAGCGCTAATGAGCAGTTCTCC. Encoded protein: CASSLWGSANEQFS.

In this sample, this clonotype turned up many times. The gene calls are TRBV29-1 and TRBJ2-3, with D possibly being TRBD2 (7 bases). Germline V gives CDR1 SQVTM, CDR2 ANQGSEA. V shed 5 bases and J shed 1 base, with 10 bases lying between them. The CDR3 is 13 amino acids. CDR3 bases: TGCAGCGTTAGGGGGGGCGGCACAGATACGCAGTATTTT. It codes for CSVRGGGTDTQYF.